Listed below are T cell receptor beta chains from one sample, sequenced in a study of post-analysis software for immune sequencing data. Using its own MiXCR run on the PCR reads, TCRdb lists one record per CDR3 protein. The sample has 820,000 or so distinct CDR3 sequences; about 53% are singletons. The specimen sequenced was blood. Every receptor here comes from a girl aged 10-17 years with multiple sclerosis. The CDR3 runs from the conserved cysteine through the conserved F or W. A D gene is named only where the DNA matches it firmly. Expanded clones get a size class; other rows say once, few or many, or leave the size out.

D gene	clone size	CDR3 length	V gene	J gene	CDR3 DNA	CDR3 protein
TRBD1	-	13	TRBV10-3	TRBJ2-1	TGTGCCATCAGTGGGGACAGGTCGAATGAGCAGTTCTTC	CAISGDRSNEQFF
-	-	12	TRBV7-2	TRBJ1-2	TGTGCCAGCAGCCTGTTTCGACATGGCTACACCTTC	CASSLFRHGYTF
-	once	15	TRBV9	TRBJ2-7	TGTGCCAGCAGCGTAGGAGGGACGTTCTCCTACGAGCAGTACTTC	CASSVGGTFSYEQYF
TRBD2	-	19	TRBV7-6	TRBJ2-1	TGTGCCAGCAGCTTAGGACTAGCGGGGGATCTCCCCTCCTACAATGAGCAGTTCTTC	CASSLGLAGDLPSYNEQFF
TRBD1	few	16	TRBV7-2	TRBJ2-4	TGTGCCAGCAGCCGAACTGGGACAGACCGGGGAAACATTCAGTACTTC	CASSRTGTDRGNIQYF
TRBD2	few	15	TRBV6-6	TRBJ2-7	TGTGCCAGCAGTGGGAGCGGGGTTAGGTCCTACGAGCAGTACTTC	CASSGSGVRSYEQYF
TRBD1	-	15	TRBV5-1	TRBJ2-1	TGCGCCAGCAGCAAGCCGGGACAGGGTTACAATGAGCAGTTCTTC	CASSKPGQGYNEQFF
TRBD2	once	16	TRBV12-5	TRBJ2-3	TGTGCTAGTGGTTTGGGCGGGAGGCCTCTCACAGATACGCAGTATTTT	CASGLGGRPLTDTQYF
TRBD2	-	14	TRBV5-1	TRBJ2-3	TGCGCCAGCGCCGCTAGCGGAAGCACAGATACGCAGTATTTT	CASAASGSTDTQYF
-	-	18	TRBV7-9	TRBJ2-7	TGTGCCAGCAGCCCGGGGGTTCGGGACAACATACGAACCTACGAGCAGTACTTC	CASSPGVRDNIRTYEQYF
-	-	15	TRBV4-1	TRBJ1-2	TGCGCCAGCAGCCAAGGGGCCGGGATTGTGTATGGCTACACCTTC	CASSQGAGIVYGYTF
TRBD1	-	15	TRBV25-1	TRBJ2-7	TGTGCCAGCAGTGCATACAGGGGTTACACCTACGAGCAGTACTTC	CASSAYRGYTYEQYF
-	-	13	TRBV29-1	TRBJ1-2	TGCAGCGTACCTCGAGGCGGATCAGATGGCTACACCTTC	CSVPRGGSDGYTF
TRBD2	few	11	TRBV29-1	TRBJ2-1	TGCAGCGTTGGGTCTAGCGGGAGACCGTTCTTC	CSVGSSGRPFF
-	few	15	TRBV4-1	TRBJ1-6	TGCGCCAGCAGCCAAGGGTGGGCAGACATTTCACCCCTCCACTTT	CASSQGWADISPLHF
-	few	14	TRBV20-1	TRBJ1-1	TGCAGTGCTAGGACGCCCCAGGTGAACACTGAAGCTTTCTTT	CSARTPQVNTEAFF
TRBD2	-	16	TRBV18	TRBJ2-1	TGTGCCAGCGTCGTCGGACTAGCGGGGGGCCACAATGAGCAGTTCTTC	CASVVGLAGGHNEQFF
TRBD2	few	15	TRBV11-2	TRBJ2-5	TGTGCCAGCAGCTTTGCGGGGGGCGGAGTAGAGACCCAGTACTTC	CASSFAGGGVETQYF
-	-	13	TRBV19	TRBJ2-5	TGTGCCAGTAGTTCGGACAGTTGGGAGACCCAGTACTTC	CASSSDSWETQYF
TRBD1	-	15	TRBV6-4	TRBJ2-1	TGTGCCAGCAGTGACGGGACAGACTCCTACAATGAGCAGTTCTTC	CASSDGTDSYNEQFF